One and the same sample provided the 22 T cell receptor beta chains below, sequenced in a study of T cell repertoires in cytomegalovirus infection. These receptors lack a known antigen. TCRdb passed the reads through MiXCR, listing each CDR3 protein once. The sample lists around 800,000 distinct CDR3 sequences, 32% occurring once. Sequencing was performed on cultured CD8+ T cells from PBMCs, taken from culture after CMV antigen stimulation. The receptors come from a human donor in good health (CMV status not recorded). Some clones in this sample may be carry-over from other donors' samples.

This clonotype was observed a handful of times. The genes are TRBV5-6 and TRBJ1-6; 7 bases line up with TRBD1. Germline V lookup: CDR1 SGHDT, CDR2 YYEEEE. The CDR3 runs 16 residues. V shed 2 bases and J 0 bases; nucleotides not matched to a gene: 2. The CDR3 is CASSFQGGSYNSPLHF. DNA for the CDR3: TGTGCCAGCAGCTTTCAGGGGGGCTCCTATAATTCACCCCTCCACTTT.

Here the CDR3 DNA reads TGTGCCAACAGTTACTCTCCTACGACTCGTAGCGATCCCTACGAGCAGTACGTC. Protein product: CANSYSPTTRSDPYEQYV. The chain has TRBV6-2 or TRBV6-3 and TRBJ2-7, with D perhaps matching TRBD2 (5 bases). The CDR3 runs to 18 residues. CDR1 and CDR2 from the germline V gene are MNHEY and SVGEGT.

The chain has TRBV5-5 and TRBJ2-7; the D gene could be TRBD1 or TRBD2 (5 bases each). Trimming cost V 5 bases and J 4 bases, with 13 bases left between them. This CDR3 is built from 13 residues. Germline CDR1 reads SGHKS; CDR2 reads YYEKEE (reference sequence). The CDR3 loop reads CASRKGTGYEQYV. The DNA for the CDR3 is TGTGCCAGCAGAAAAGGGACCGGTTACGAGCAGTACGTC.

The chain joins TRBV20-1 to TRBJ2-1; no clear D. The CDR3 has 13 residues. Germline CDR1 and CDR2: DFQATT and SNEGSKA (reference sequence). The V end lost 0 bases, the J end lost 4 bases, and 7 bases lay between the germline ends. This CDR3 reads CSARDSTYNEQFF. CDR3 sequence (DNA): TGCAGTGCTAGAGACTCCACATACAATGAGCAGTTCTTC.

V usage is TRBV4-1 and J usage is TRBJ1-1; unclear D gene. This CDR3 is built from 15 residues. V lost 2 bases to trimming and J lost 1 base, with 11 bases between them. Germline-derived CDR1 and CDR2 are MGHRA and YSYEKL. The CDR3 sequence: CASSQYLVSNTEAFF. CDR3 nucleotides: TGCGCCAGCAGCCAATATCTGGTCTCGAACACTGAAGCTTTCTTT.

This clonotype has only a few counts. The J gene is TRBJ1-3, the V gene TRBV19; TRBD1 is a possible D gene (6 bases). The CDR3 consists of 16 residues. Germline V lookup: CDR1 LNHDA, CDR2 SQIVND (reference sequence). The germline V and J ends were trimmed by 3 bases and 0 bases, with 12 bases remaining between them. CDR3 nucleotide sequence: TGTGCCAGTAGTATTGGAGACAGGACCTCTGGAAACACCATATATTTT. Encoded protein: CASSIGDRTSGNTIYF.

This clonotype has a count of ten or more. Germline is not matched at one junction end, which may reflect a read error. CDR3 nucleotides: TGTGCCAGCAGCCCGGGACAGGGAGACACTGAAGCTTTCTTT. Protein sequence: CASSPGQGDTEAFF. V and J are TRBV4-1 and TRBJ1-1, with TRBD1 matching 9 bases. The CDR3 runs to 14 residues. Germline assignment: CDR1 MGHRA and CDR2 YSYEKL.

This clonotype has just one count. The chain joins TRBV4-1 to TRBJ1-2, with a possible D match to TRBD1 (6 bases). The CDR3 has 15 amino acids. V was clipped by 1 base and J by 0 bases, with 9 bases between them. CDR1 MGHRA and CDR2 YSYEKL come from the germline V gene. CDR3 sequence: CASSQGTGPNYGYTF. CDR3 sequence (DNA): TGCGCCAGCAGCCAAGGCACAGGGCCTAACTATGGCTACACCTTC.

This clonotype has a handful of counts. V usage is TRBV27 and J usage is TRBJ2-5, with D perhaps being TRBD1 or TRBD2 (6 bases each). The germline gives CDR1 MNHEY, CDR2 SMNVEV (reference sequence). V gave up 6 bases and J gave up 0 bases, with 14 bases separating them. This CDR3 has 15 residues. The CDR3 DNA reads TGTGCCAGCAGGCTGGGGGGCCTTTACCAAGAGACCCAGTACTTC. This sequence encodes CASRLGGLYQETQYF.

For the CDR3, the DNA is TGTGCCAGCAGTGAAGCCCGGGGGGTTTACAATGAGCAGTTCTTC. This encodes CASSEARGVYNEQFF. The chain carries TRBV6-1 and TRBJ2-1, with 7 bases identical to TRBD2. The CDR3 is 15 residues long. The germline CDR1 and CDR2 sequences are MNHNS and SASEGT. Trimming at V came to 0 bases and at J to 4 bases, leaving 3 bases not matched to a gene.

The rearrangement joins TRBV7-9 to TRBJ2-1; 9 nucleotides align to TRBD2. V was clipped by 2 bases and J by 5 bases; unmatched bases: 10. There are 17 residues in the CDR3. Germline-derived CDR1 and CDR2 are SEHNR and FQNEAQ (reference sequence). Here the CDR3 reads CASSLIGRGGGDNEQFF. The CDR3 DNA reads TGTGCCAGCAGCTTAATCGGGCGGGGGGGCGGTGACAATGAGCAGTTCTTC.

Note on this clonotype: Since a much larger clone is just one base distant, this may be a read error. The conserved phenylalanine or tryptophan is not found at the CDR3 terminus, so this likely reflects a read error. The gene calls are TRBV7-2 and TRBJ2-3, with 7 bases that match TRBD1. Trimming removed 8 bases from V and 5 bases from J; junction bases left unmatched: 19. This CDR3 comprises 17 residues. Germline assignment: CDR1 SGHTA and CDR2 FQGNSA. This CDR3 is CASGMVPFEGAIDTQYL. CDR3 nucleotide sequence: TGTGCCAGCGGGATGGTCCCCTTCGAGGGGGCGATAGATACGCAGTATCTT.

This rearrangement joins TRBV3-1 to TRBJ1-2; D is perhaps TRBD1 (5 bases). The V gene's germline CDR1 is LGHDT and CDR2 YNNKEL (reference sequence). Trimming shortened V by 3 bases and J by 8 bases, and 22 bases separated the two germline ends. The CDR3 totals 16 residues. The CDR3 reads CASSQSGTLITEGYTF. The CDR3 DNA reads as TGTGCCAGCAGCCAGTCCGGGACTCTAATAACCGAAGGCTACACCTTC. The full variable domain, with the rest looked up from reference TRBV3-1 and TRBJ1-2, is DTAVSQTPKYLVTQMGNDKSIKCEQNLGHDTMYWYKQDSKKFLKIMFSYNNKELIINETVPNRFSPKSPDKAHLNLHINSLELGDSAVYFCASSQSGTLITEGYTFGSGTRLTVV.

This clonotype came up many times. As DNA, the CDR3 is TGTGCCAGCAGCTTGGGTGAAGGGGCGATTCGGTACTTC. This gives the protein CASSLGEGAIRYF. The rearrangement links TRBV5-4 to TRBJ2-5; possibly TRBD1 for D (5 bases). The CDR3 runs 13 residues. In germline, CDR1 is SGHNT, CDR2 YYREEE (reference sequence). V was pared by 0 bases and J by 13 bases, with 16 bases between.

This clonotype was seen a few times. CDR3 in DNA: TGTGCCAGCAGTTTCGGGACAGGGGGGAGAACAGCAACTAATGAAAAACTGTTTTTT. Its protein product is CASSFGTGGRTATNEKLFF. This rearrangement joins TRBV12-3 or TRBV12-4 to TRBJ1-4; 11 positions agree with TRBD1. The V gene end was trimmed by 3 bases and the J gene end by 0 bases; junction bases not matched to a gene: 9. The CDR3 length is 19 residues.

The chain recombines TRBV27 with TRBJ1-4; no clear D. Trimming removed 8 bases from V and 8 bases from J, with 18 bases in between. CDR1 is MNHEY, CDR2 SMNVEV, per germline (reference sequence). This CDR3 comprises 14 residues. CDR3 in amino acids: CASGLFGEEEKLFF. The CDR3 coding sequence is TGTGCCAGCGGACTATTTGGGGAAGAAGAAAAACTGTTTTTT.

The sample holds a few counts of this clonotype. This chain links TRBV6-1 with TRBJ2-1, with 11 bases identical to TRBD2. The CDR3 loop spans 17 amino acids. The J segment lost 8 bases and the V segment lost 6 bases, leaving 15 bases of the junction unmatched. Germline values: CDR1 MNHNS, CDR2 SASEGT. The CDR3 nucleotides read TGTGCCAGCAGCCCGGACTTAGCGGGGGGGCCCACGGATGAGCAGTTCTTC. Translated, it gives CASSPDLAGGPTDEQFF.

This clonotype was seen a few times. The chain recombines TRBV29-1 with TRBJ2-2, with D perhaps matching TRBD1 or TRBD2 (6 bases each). Germline CDR1 reads SQVTM; CDR2 reads ANQGSEA. V shed 5 bases and J shed 3 bases, with 7 bases lying between them. CDR3 size: 12 residues. CDR3 in DNA: TGCAGCGTTAGGGGGGACACCGGGGAGCTGTTTTTT. Translated, it gives CSVRGDTGELFF.

The rearrangement uses TRBV7-9 and TRBJ1-4; D not certain. CDR3 length: 15 amino acids. The V end lost 5 bases, the J end lost 0 bases, and 10 bases lay between the germline ends. Looked up from germline, CDR1 is SEHNR and CDR2 is FQNEAQ (reference sequence). The CDR3 DNA follows: TGTGCCAGCAGCGGCCCCCAGTCAACTAATGAAAAACTGTTTTTT. This encodes CASSGPQSTNEKLFF.

This clonotype was detected a few times. The rearrangement joins TRBV6-1 to TRBJ1-1; D is undetermined. V lost 5 bases and J lost 3, with 16 bases in between. CDR3 length: 15 residues. CDR1 is MNHNS and CDR2 is SASEGT in the germline V gene. The CDR3 DNA reads TGTGCCAGCAGTCCCACCTCGACGGACTACACTGAAGCTTTCTTT. Translated, it gives CASSPTSTDYTEAFF.

This clonotype was observed many times. The rearrangement links TRBV9 to TRBJ2-5, with 10 bases matching TRBD2. This CDR3 has 16 residues. Trimming took 3 bases from V and 1 from J; bases not matched to a gene: 6. Germline assignment: CDR1 SGDLS and CDR2 YYNGEE. CDR3 sequence: CASSGLAGGSQETQYF. The DNA of the CDR3 is TGTGCCAGCAGCGGATTAGCGGGGGGCTCCCAAGAGACCCAGTACTTC.

A word on this clonotype: Its ends do not fully match the called genes, so a read error is possible. CDR3 sequence: CASSLVVGTETQYF. The CDR3 nucleotides are TGTGCCAGCAGCTTGGTCGTGGGGACGGAGACCCAGTACTTC. The gene calls are TRBV5-3 and TRBJ2-5; D assignment may be TRBD1 or TRBD2 (5 bases each). TRBV5-3 is flagged as an ORF with uncertain function. This CDR3 contains 14 residues.